These 27 T cell receptor beta chains were all obtained from the same sample, sequenced in a study of cytomegalovirus exposure and HLA in healthy donors. TCRdb keeps only in-frame clones here, not all; method: immunoSEQ multiplex PCR. Of over 120,000 clones in the sample, around 90% are singletons; the top ten hold around 6%. Material for sequencing was PBMCs. These receptors were obtained from a woman aged 25 to 39 in good health and CMV-seropositive.

The rearrangement joins TRBV5-4 to TRBJ2-1; D is possibly TRBD2 (5 bases). There are 12 residues in the CDR3. The germline V gene has CDR1 SGHNT and CDR2 YYREEE (reference sequence). The V gene lost 1 base and the J gene lost 7 bases, with 6 bases spanning the gap. The CDR3 loop reads CASSLTRNEQFF. The CDR3 nucleotides are TGTGCCAGCAGCTTGACTAGGAATGAGCAGTTCTTC.

This chain uses TRBV19 with TRBJ2-7; 9 nucleotides match TRBD2. CDR1 and CDR2 (germline): LNHDA, SQIVND (reference sequence). The CDR3 loop spans 15 amino acids. V dropped 4 bases and J dropped 2; count of bases not matched to a gene: 6. The CDR3: CASSTAGGATYEQYF. The CDR3 region has the DNA TGTGCCAGTAGTACCGCGGGGGGGGCGACCTACGAGCAGTACTTC.

V and J are TRBV29-1 and TRBJ2-1; 10 positions match TRBD2. Trimming removed 7 bases from V and 4 bases from J; junction bases left unmatched: 19. Per germline, CDR1 SQVTM and CDR2 ANQGSEA. CDR3 length: 18 amino acids. CDR3 bases: TGCAGCGCCGCCCAGGGGTACGAACTAGCGGGGATTTACAATGAGCAGTTCTTC. Protein product: CSAAQGYELAGIYNEQFF.

The V gene is TRBV2, the J gene TRBJ1-2, with 7 bases aligning to TRBD1. The CDR3 spans 15 residues. Trimming took 4 bases from V and 6 from J; bases not matched to a gene: 11. From germline, CDR1 is SNHLY and CDR2 FYNNEI. CDR3 residues: CASSANHRGLDGYTF. The CDR3 region has the DNA TGTGCCAGCAGTGCCAACCACAGGGGACTGGATGGCTACACCTTC. Variable domain in full (rest from reference TRBV2 and TRBJ1-2): EPEVTQTPSHQVTQMGQEVILRCVPISNHLYFYWYRQILGQKVEFLVSFYNNEISEKSEIFDDQFSVERPDGSNFTLKIRSTKLEDSAMYFCASSANHRGLDGYTFGSGTRLTVV.

The chain carries TRBV7-8 and TRBJ2-3; D uncertain. Germline CDR1 is SGHVS and CDR2 is FQNEAQ. Trimming cost V 0 bases and J 7 bases, with 5 bases left between them. CDR3 length equals 12 residues. The CDR3 DNA reads TGTGCCAGCAGCTTAGCGGAGAATACGCAGTATTTT. Translated, it gives CASSLAENTQYF.

The chain is built from TRBV28 and TRBJ2-3, with 13 bases matching TRBD2. CDR1 is MDHEN and CDR2 is SYDVKM in the germline V gene. The CDR3 has 16 residues. V was clipped by 7 bases and J by 0 bases; unmatched bases: 4. CDR3 DNA sequence: TGTGCCAGCAATAAACTAGCGGGAGGGAGCACAGATACGCAGTATTTT. Encoded protein: CASNKLAGGSTDTQYF.

This clone occurred a few times. The chain is built from TRBV7-2 and TRBJ1-3; no clear D gene. The CDR3 has 14 amino acids. Per the germline V gene, CDR1 is SGHTA and CDR2 is FQGNSA. V was shortened by 8 bases and J by 4 bases, with 15 bases between the two germline ends. CDR3: CASSSSGYGNTIYF. The CDR3 region has the DNA TGTGCCAGCTCATCTTCAGGCTACGGAAACACCATATATTTT.

In this sample, this clone turned up once. J is TRBJ2-1 and V is TRBV27; 7 bases map to TRBD1. Germline values: CDR1 MNHEY, CDR2 SMNVEV (reference sequence). There are 18 residues in the CDR3. V dropped 2 bases and J dropped 7; count of bases not matched to a gene: 17. CDR3 in amino acids: CASSLASWRQGVWNEQFF. The CDR3 nucleotides are TGTGCCAGCAGTTTAGCATCTTGGCGTCAGGGGGTGTGGAATGAGCAGTTCTTC.

V is TRBV5-6 and J is TRBJ2-1; 13 positions agree with TRBD2. CDR1 is SGHDT and CDR2 is YYEEEE in the germline V gene. The CDR3 is made up of 17 amino acids. The J segment lost 4 bases and the V segment lost 0 bases, leaving 4 bases of the junction unmatched. The CDR3 nucleotides read TGTGCCAGCAGCTTGGTCTGGACTAGCGGGGGATACAATGAGCAGTTCTTC. Translating gives CASSLVWTSGGYNEQFF.

This clone has a handful of counts. The chain carries TRBV5-1 and TRBJ2-7; perhaps TRBD2 as D (6 bases). The length of the CDR3 is 13 residues. Trimming removed 6 bases at V and 6 bases at J, with 16 bases between. Germline loops: CDR1 SGHRS, CDR2 YFSETQ. The CDR3 nucleotides read TGCGCCAGCACCATAGGAGGGGCCGCCGAGCAGTACTTC. This encodes CASTIGGAAEQYF.

This chain joins TRBV2 and TRBJ1-5; weak D call: TRBD1 (5 bases). Trimming cost V 6 bases and J 1 base, with 13 bases left between them. Germline-derived CDR1 and CDR2 are SNHLY and FYNNEI. The CDR3 consists of 15 residues. CDR3 protein: CASSPRRDSNQPQHF. CDR3 in DNA: TGTGCCAGCAGCCCTAGGCGGGACAGCAATCAGCCCCAGCATTTT.

This chain joins TRBV5-5 and TRBJ2-7; possibly TRBD1 for D (6 bases). Trimming pared 0 bases from V and 1 base from J, leaving 8 bases between. Germline CDR1 reads SGHKS; CDR2 reads YYEKEE (reference sequence). The CDR3 is 14 residues long. The CDR3 region is CASSLGDTSYEQYF. The CDR3 coding sequence is TGTGCCAGCAGCTTGGGGGACACTTCCTACGAGCAGTACTTC.

This clone was seen only a few times. V usage is TRBV2 and J usage is TRBJ2-5; TRBD1 matches at 12 bases. Germline values: CDR1 SNHLY, CDR2 FYNNEI. V lost 2 bases to trimming and J lost 5 bases; unmatched junction nucleotides: 3. CDR3 length: 15 residues. The CDR3 region is CASSEWDRGHETQYF. CDR3 DNA sequence: TGTGCCAGCAGTGAATGGGACAGGGGGCATGAGACCCAGTACTTC.

CDR3 nucleotides: TGTGCCAGCAACCTAGCGGGAGGGGGTATCGAGCAGTACTTC. This encodes CASNLAGGGIEQYF. This chain links TRBV6-1 with TRBJ2-7; 12 nucleotides match TRBD2. There are 14 residues in the CDR3. With 7 bases clipped from V and 6 bases from J, the junction kept 7 bases outside the gene matches. Per the germline V gene, CDR1 is MNHNS and CDR2 is SASEGT.

The chain joins TRBV10-2 to TRBJ1-4; D is unclear. CDR1 and CDR2 from the germline V gene are WSHSY and SAAADI. V dropped 6 bases and J dropped 1 base, with 15 bases sitting between them. This CDR3 contains 16 residues. CDR3 DNA sequence: TGCGCCAGCAGCCCCGGGTCCGGGGTAACTAATGAAAAACTGTTTTTT. Translation gives CASSPGSGVTNEKLFF.

V gene TRBV2 combines with J gene TRBJ2-7; TRBD2 matches at 7 bases. The CDR3 sequence is 13 residues long. V was clipped by 4 bases and J by 2 bases; unmatched bases: 2. Looked up from germline, CDR1 is SNHLY and CDR2 is FYNNEI. The CDR3 loop is CASSGLATYEQYF. In DNA form, the CDR3 reads TGTGCCAGCAGTGGACTAGCAACCTACGAGCAGTACTTC. The variable domain in full, with the rest retrieved from reference TRBV2 and TRBJ2-7, is EPEVTQTPSHQVTQMGQEVILRCVPISNHLYFYWYRQILGQKVEFLVSFYNNEISEKSEIFDDQFSVERPDGSNFTLKIRSTKLEDSAMYFCASSGLATYEQYFGPGTRLTVT.

This chain uses TRBV2 with TRBJ1-5; TRBD1 matches 10 bases. V gave up 4 bases and J gave up 4 bases; unmatched junction bases: 13. CDR3 length: 18 amino acids. Germline V gives CDR1 SNHLY, CDR2 FYNNEI. This CDR3 reads CASSGVLSGTGDNQPQHF. The CDR3 DNA follows: TGTGCCAGCAGTGGGGTCTTGTCCGGGACAGGGGATAATCAGCCCCAGCATTTT.

This chain joins TRBV29-1 and TRBJ2-3; 7 bases are shared with TRBD1. The CDR3 extends over 13 amino acids. The J segment lost 1 base and the V segment lost 4 bases, leaving 2 bases of the junction unmatched. Germline lookup yields CDR1 SQVTM and CDR2 ANQGSEA. The CDR3 loop reads CSVGQGGTDTQYF. The CDR3 DNA reads TGCAGCGTTGGACAGGGTGGCACAGATACGCAGTATTTT.

This clone was counted a few times. This sequence joins TRBV28 and TRBJ1-2; the D is unclear. Germline V gives CDR1 MDHEN, CDR2 SYDVKM. The length of the CDR3 is 13 residues. The V end lost 10 bases, the J end lost 4 bases, and 16 bases lay between the germline ends. The CDR3 nucleotides read TGTGCCACCTACGAGGAATTCCTCTATGGCTACACCTTC. Its translation is CATYEEFLYGYTF.

The chain uses TRBV9 and TRBJ2-7; D unclear. V shed 0 bases and J shed 5 bases, with 9 bases lying between them. The CDR3 totals 13 residues. From germline, CDR1 is SGDLS and CDR2 YYNGEE. For the CDR3, the DNA is TGTGCCAGCAGCGTAGGCATGGAGCACGAGCAGTACTTC. Its translation: CASSVGMEHEQYF. The full variable domain, with the rest looked up from reference TRBV9 and TRBJ2-7, is DSGVTQTPKHLITATGQRVTLRCSPRSGDLSVYWYQQSLDQGLQFLIQYYNGEERAKGNILERFSAQQFPDLHSELNLSSLELGDSALYFCASSVGMEHEQYFGPGTRLTVT.

This rearrangement joins TRBV7-2 to TRBJ2-2; 8 bases agree with TRBD2. The CDR3 runs 16 residues. From germline, CDR1 is SGHTA and CDR2 FQGNSA. Germline trimming cut 7 bases from V and 1 base from J; bases unmatched to any gene: 8. The CDR3 spells CASTQAGVGNTGELFF. CDR3 coding DNA: TGTGCCAGCACCCAAGCGGGAGTAGGGAACACCGGGGAGCTGTTTTTT. The full variable domain, its missing parts supplied by reference TRBV7-2 and TRBJ2-2, is GAGVSQSPSNKVTEKGKDVELRCDPISGHTALYWYRQSLGQGLEFLIYFQGNSAPDKSGLPSDRFSAERTGGSVSTLTIQRTQQEDSAVYLCASTQAGVGNTGELFFGEGSRLTVL.

This clone was observed a single time. This chain uses TRBV28 with TRBJ1-4; D not resolved. This CDR3 is built from 16 residues. Trimming took 3 bases from V and 2 from J, leaving 13 bases between them. CDR1 is MDHEN and CDR2 is SYDVKM in the germline V gene. The CDR3 nucleotides are TGTGCCAGCAGTTTGGGGAGAACGGGTACTAATGAAAAACTGTTTTTT. It encodes CASSLGRTGTNEKLFF.

This sequence joins TRBV10-3 and TRBJ2-3, with TRBD1 matching 8 bases. The CDR3 covers 15 residues. The V gene end was trimmed by 6 bases and the J gene end by 7 bases; junction bases not matched to a gene: 12. Germline-derived CDR1 and CDR2 are ENHRY and SYGVKD. CDR3 nucleotide sequence: TGTGCCATCAGAATGTCCCGGGACAGGCCGAATACGCAGTATTTT. It codes for CAIRMSRDRPNTQYF.

The chain employs TRBV14 and TRBJ1-4; D ambiguous. Looked up from germline, CDR1 is SGHDN and CDR2 is FVKESK. The CDR3 has 11 residues. V gave up 3 bases and J gave up 10 bases, with 6 bases separating them. CDR3 protein: CASSQSSKLFF. DNA for the CDR3: TGTGCCAGCAGCCAGTCTTCAAAACTGTTTTTT.

This chain joins TRBV7-6 and TRBJ2-1; 11 nucleotides line up with TRBD2. The CDR3 is made up of 17 amino acids. Germline V lookup: CDR1 SGHVS, CDR2 FNYEAQ. V gave up 3 bases and J gave up 6 bases; unmatched junction bases: 10. The CDR3 nucleotides read TGTGCCAGCAGCTTCGCCGGACTAGCGGGCTTTGGCAATGAGCAGTTCTTC. It translates to CASSFAGLAGFGNEQFF.

The rearrangement links TRBV5-6 to TRBJ1-2; 8 bases align to TRBD1. Germline V lookup: CDR1 SGHDT, CDR2 YYEEEE. This CDR3 region has 14 residues. The V gene end was trimmed by 3 bases and the J gene end by 6 bases; junction bases not matched to a gene: 7. The CDR3 DNA reads TGTGCCAGCAGCTCACAGGGGGAACTAGATGGCTACACCTTC. This translates into CASSSQGELDGYTF.

The gene calls are TRBV28 and TRBJ2-7; D is perhaps TRBD2 (5 bases). Between the trimmed V and J ends, which lost 8 bases and 7 bases, there was a span of 21 bases. The CDR3 length is 14 residues. CDR1 is MDHEN, CDR2 SYDVKM, per germline. CDR3 sequence: CASLPRLGGREQYF. CDR3 in DNA: TGTGCCAGCCTTCCCCGGCTAGGAGGAAGGGAGCAGTACTTC.